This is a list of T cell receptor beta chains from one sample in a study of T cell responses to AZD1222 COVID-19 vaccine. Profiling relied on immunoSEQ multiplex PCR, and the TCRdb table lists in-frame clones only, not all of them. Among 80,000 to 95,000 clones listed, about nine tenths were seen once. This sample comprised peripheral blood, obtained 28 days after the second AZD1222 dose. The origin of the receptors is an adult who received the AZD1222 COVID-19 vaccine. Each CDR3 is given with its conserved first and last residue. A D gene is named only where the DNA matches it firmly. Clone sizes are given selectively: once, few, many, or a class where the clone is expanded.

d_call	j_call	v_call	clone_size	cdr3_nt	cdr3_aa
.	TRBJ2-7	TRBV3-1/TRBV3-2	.	TGTGCCAGCAGCCAAGATCTGCGGAACTACGAGCAGTACTTC	CASSQDLRNYEQYF
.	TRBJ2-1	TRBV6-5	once	TGTGCCAGCAGTTCCCTCGGCGACAATGAGCAGTTCTTC	CASSSLGDNEQFF
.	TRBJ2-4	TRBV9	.	TGTGCCAGCAGCCCCCGGGACGGTAACTTGGAAAACATTCAGTACTTC	CASSPRDGNLENIQYF
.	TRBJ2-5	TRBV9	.	TGTGCCAGCAGCGTAGTGGGGGGCCTACAAGAGACCCAGTACTTC	CASSVVGGLQETQYF
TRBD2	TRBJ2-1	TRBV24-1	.	TGTGCCGCCGGACTAGCGGGGGGGAATGAGCAGTTCTTC	CAAGLAGGNEQFF
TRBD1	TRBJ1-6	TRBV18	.	TGTGCCAGCTCAGGACAGGGACCCTATAATTCACCCCTCCACTTT	CASSGQGPYNSPLHF
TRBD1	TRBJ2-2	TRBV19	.	TGTGCCAGTAGTTTCACCGGGACAGGGGATCACGGGGAGCTGTTTTTT	CASSFTGTGDHGELFF
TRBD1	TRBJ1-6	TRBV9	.	TGTGCCAGCAGCGAGCGACAGGGTAGTAGATCACCCCTCCACTTT	CASSERQGSRSPLHF
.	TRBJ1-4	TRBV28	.	TGTGCCAGCAGTTTAGGGTGGGGGCGTCTTGGACTGTTTTTT	CASSLGWGRLGLFF
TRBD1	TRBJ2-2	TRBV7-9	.	TGTGCCAGCACCAATTCCCCCGGACAGGGCTCCACCGGGGAGCTGTTTTTT	CASTNSPGQGSTGELFF
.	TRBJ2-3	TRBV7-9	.	TGTGCCAGCAGCTTTGGGGGGACCGAGGACACGCAGTATTTT	CASSFGGTEDTQYF
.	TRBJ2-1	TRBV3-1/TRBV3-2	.	TGTGCCAGCAGCTCATCAGGGGGGGTATCCTACAATGAGCAGTTCTTC	CASSSSGGVSYNEQFF
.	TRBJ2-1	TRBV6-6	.	TGTGCCAGCAGTTACCCGCAGGATGAGCAGTTCTTC	CASSYPQDEQFF
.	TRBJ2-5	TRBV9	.	TGTGCCAGCAGCGTGGAGGAGACCCAGTACTTC	CASSVEETQYF
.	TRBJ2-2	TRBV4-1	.	TGCGCCAGCAGCCAAGACTGGCAGGGCGAGGCCGGGGAGCTGTTTTTT	CASSQDWQGEAGELFF